The T cell receptor (beta chain) under discussion was sequenced for a study of blood T cell repertoires in COVID-19. For the study at large: Sites across the United States, Italy and Spain contributed samples from acute and convalescent COVID-19.

The V and J ends lost 1 base and 7 bases respectively, with 17 bases between them. The CDR3 totals 15 residues. The germline CDR1 and CDR2 sequences are SGDLS and YYNGEE. Authors' methods: Estimation of nucleated cell counts relied on the amplification of reference gene primers. Generated by immunoSEQ multiplex PCR, the TCRdb table keeps only in-frame clones and is missing some. From that table come the V and J calls and clone size; the DNA was used to work out D and trimming. Of around 29,000 clones listed, around nine tenths are singletons. The sequence was obtained from a human donor in a cohort sampled during active COVID-19. The specimen was peripheral blood. The chain links TRBV9 to TRBJ1-1; no clear D gene. In DNA form, the CDR3 reads TGTGCCAGCAGCGTAATCGAGGGAGGGCTGGGTGAAGCTTTCTTT. Amino acid sequence: CASSVIEGGLGEAFF.